This entry features one T cell receptor beta chain sequence. The antigen is unknown. Between the trimmed V and J ends, which lost 1 base and 6 bases, there was a span of 5 bases. CDR1 and CDR2 (germline): SGHDT, YYEEEE. The CDR3 consists of 12 residues. 5'RACE primed from the constant segment yielded TCR alpha and TCR beta cDNA libraries bearing sample barcodes and UMIs. One entry per CDR3 protein results from TCRdb running MiXCR on the 5' RACE reads. The data hold just under 350,000 distinct CDR3 sequences, with 13% observed a single time. These data belong to a study of T-cell memory formation after mild COVID-19. Study-wide context: Most TCR clusters belonged to a single donor.

Whole-study results and caveats: Unconfirmed was the SARS-CoV-2 specificity of second-wave clones that peaked on day 37.

Material: PBMCs or a T cell subset sorted from them (not recorded which). The sequence was obtained from a man aged 18 to 29 who had mild COVID-19 (a few samples of this study predate the infection). Cell type and time point are not known. The chain recombines TRBV5-6 with TRBJ2-1; D is unclear. CDR3 region: CASSLQVNEQFF. The CDR3 coding sequence is TGTGCCAGCAGCTTGCAGGTCAATGAGCAGTTCTTC. The full variable domain, rest sourced from reference TRBV5-6 and TRBJ2-1, is DAGVTQSPTHLIKTRGQQVTLRCSPKSGHDTVSWYQQALGQGPQFIFQYYEEEERQRGNFPDRFSGHQFPNYSSELNVNALLLGDSALYLCASSLQVNEQFFGPGTRLTVL.